This T cell receptor (beta chain) was identified during a study of graft-versus-host responses after intestinal transplantation. Looking at the study overall: Multivisceral, liver-intestinal, or isolated intestinal grafts were transplanted into recipients.

The CDR3 covers 12 residues. Germline assignment: CDR1 MNHEY and CDR2 SVGAGI. V gave up 6 bases and J gave up 0 bases, with 6 bases separating them. In the case of this clone: The antigen is not known.

TCRdb keeps only in-frame clones here, not all; method: immunoSEQ multiplex PCR. The sample includes approximately 79,000 clones, about four fifths of them seen just once. V usage is TRBV6-5 and J usage is TRBJ2-7, with unresolved D. The receptor was derived from a human donor who received an intestinal transplant. The sample consisted of unstimulated CD4+ T cells sorted from spleen or lymph node cells, taken before intestinal transplant. The CDR3 reads CASSQVSYEQYF. CDR3 bases: TGTGCCAGCAGCCAGGTCTCCTACGAGCAGTACTTC.